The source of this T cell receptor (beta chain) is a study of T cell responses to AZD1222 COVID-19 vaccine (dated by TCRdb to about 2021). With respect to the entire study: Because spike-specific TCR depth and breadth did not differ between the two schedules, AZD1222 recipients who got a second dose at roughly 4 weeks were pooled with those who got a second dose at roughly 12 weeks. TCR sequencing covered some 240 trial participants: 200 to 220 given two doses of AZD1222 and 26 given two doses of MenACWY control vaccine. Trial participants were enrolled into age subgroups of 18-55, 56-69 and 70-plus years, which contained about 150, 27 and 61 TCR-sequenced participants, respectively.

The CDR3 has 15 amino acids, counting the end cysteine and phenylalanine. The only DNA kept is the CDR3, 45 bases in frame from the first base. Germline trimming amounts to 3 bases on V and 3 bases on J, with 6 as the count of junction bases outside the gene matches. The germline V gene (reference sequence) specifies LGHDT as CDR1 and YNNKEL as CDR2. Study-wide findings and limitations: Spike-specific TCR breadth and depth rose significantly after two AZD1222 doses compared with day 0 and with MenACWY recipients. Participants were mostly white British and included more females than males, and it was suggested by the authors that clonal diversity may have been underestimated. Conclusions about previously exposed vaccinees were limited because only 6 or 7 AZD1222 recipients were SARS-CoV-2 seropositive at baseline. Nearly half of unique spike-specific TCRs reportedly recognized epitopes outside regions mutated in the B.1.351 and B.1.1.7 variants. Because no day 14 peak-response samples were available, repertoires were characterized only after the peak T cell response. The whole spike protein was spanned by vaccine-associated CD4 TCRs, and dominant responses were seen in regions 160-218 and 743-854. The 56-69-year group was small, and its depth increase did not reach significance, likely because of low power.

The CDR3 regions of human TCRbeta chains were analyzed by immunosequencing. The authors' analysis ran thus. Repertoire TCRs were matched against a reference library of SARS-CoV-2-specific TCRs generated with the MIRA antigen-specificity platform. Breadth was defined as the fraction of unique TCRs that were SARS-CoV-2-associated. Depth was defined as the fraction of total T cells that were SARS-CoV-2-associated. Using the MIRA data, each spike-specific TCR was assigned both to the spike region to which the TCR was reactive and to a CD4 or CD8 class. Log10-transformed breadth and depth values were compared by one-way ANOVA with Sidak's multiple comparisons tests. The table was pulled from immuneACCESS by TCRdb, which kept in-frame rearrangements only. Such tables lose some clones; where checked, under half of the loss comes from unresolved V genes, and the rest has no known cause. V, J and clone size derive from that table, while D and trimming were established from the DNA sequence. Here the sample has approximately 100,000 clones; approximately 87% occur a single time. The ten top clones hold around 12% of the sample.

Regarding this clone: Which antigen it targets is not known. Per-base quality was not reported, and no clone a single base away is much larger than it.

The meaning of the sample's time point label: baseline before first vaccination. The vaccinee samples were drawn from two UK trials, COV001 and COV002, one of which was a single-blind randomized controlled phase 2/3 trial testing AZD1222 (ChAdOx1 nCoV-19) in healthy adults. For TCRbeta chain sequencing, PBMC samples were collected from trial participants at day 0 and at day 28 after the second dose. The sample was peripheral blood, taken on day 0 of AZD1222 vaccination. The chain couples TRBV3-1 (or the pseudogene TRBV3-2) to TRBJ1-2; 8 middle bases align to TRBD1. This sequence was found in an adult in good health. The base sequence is TGTGCCAGCAGCCACAGGACAGGGACTGACTATGGCTACACCTTC. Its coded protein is CASSHRTGTDYGYTF.